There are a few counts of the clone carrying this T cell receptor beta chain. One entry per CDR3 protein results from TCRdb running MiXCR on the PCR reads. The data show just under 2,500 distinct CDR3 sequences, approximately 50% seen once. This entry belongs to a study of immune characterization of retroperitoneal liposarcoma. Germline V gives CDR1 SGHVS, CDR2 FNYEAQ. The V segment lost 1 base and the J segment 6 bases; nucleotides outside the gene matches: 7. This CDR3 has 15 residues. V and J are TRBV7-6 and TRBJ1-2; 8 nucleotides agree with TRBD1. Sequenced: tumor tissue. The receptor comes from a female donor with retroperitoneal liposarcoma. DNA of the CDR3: TGTGCCAGCAGCTTAGAAGAAACAGGGGGTGATGGCTACACCTTC. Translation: CASSLEETGGDGYTF.